This TCR beta chain stems from a study of T cell responses to AZD1222 COVID-19 vaccine. Study-wide results and limits: Baseline seropositivity characterized only six AZD1222 recipients. Following two doses of AZD1222, Spike-specific TCR breadth and depth rose.

Sequencing used immunoSEQ multiplex PCR; TCRdb keeps in-frame clones, though not all of them. This table has around 170,000 clones, over 75% appearing once. Germline CDR1 MNHNY, CDR2 SVGAGI (reference sequence). Trimming shortened V by 7 bases and J by 8 bases, and 17 bases separated the two germline ends. The CDR3 is made up of 13 amino acids. Worth noting for this clone: Antigen: not known.

The source material was peripheral blood, sampled on day 0 of AZD1222 vaccination. The chain employs TRBV6-6 and TRBJ1-2, with D maybe TRBD1 (6 bases). The sequence derives from an adult in good health. CDR3 nucleotide sequence: TGTGCCAGCACCCTGGACAGCACAGGAGGCTACACCTTC. Translating gives CASTLDSTGGYTF.